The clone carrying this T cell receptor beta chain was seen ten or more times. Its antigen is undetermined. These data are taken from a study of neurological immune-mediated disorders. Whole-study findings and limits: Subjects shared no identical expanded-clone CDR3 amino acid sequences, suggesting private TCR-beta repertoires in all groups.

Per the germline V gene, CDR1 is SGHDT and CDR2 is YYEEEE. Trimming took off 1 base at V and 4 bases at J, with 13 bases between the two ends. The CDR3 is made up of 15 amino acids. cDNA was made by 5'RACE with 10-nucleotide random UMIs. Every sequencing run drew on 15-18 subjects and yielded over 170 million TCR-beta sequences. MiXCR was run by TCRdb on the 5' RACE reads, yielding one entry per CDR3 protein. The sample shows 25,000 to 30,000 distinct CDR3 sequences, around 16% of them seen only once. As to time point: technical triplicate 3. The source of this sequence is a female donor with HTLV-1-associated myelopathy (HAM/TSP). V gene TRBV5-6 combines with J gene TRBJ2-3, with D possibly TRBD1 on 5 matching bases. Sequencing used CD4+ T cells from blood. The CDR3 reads CASSLQGRLADTQYF. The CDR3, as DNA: TGTGCCAGCAGCTTGCAGGGTCGGTTAGCAGATACGCAGTATTTT.